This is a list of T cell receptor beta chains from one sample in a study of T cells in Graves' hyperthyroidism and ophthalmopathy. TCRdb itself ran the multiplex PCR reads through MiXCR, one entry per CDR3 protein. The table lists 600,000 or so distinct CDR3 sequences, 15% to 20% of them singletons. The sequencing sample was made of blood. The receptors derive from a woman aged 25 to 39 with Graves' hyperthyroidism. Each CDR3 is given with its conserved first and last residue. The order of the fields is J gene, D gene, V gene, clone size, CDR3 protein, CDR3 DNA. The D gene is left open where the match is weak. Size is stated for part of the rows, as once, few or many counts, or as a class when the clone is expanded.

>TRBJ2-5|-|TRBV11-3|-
CASTLGPQETQYF
TGTGCCAGCACCCTCGGGCCTCAAGAGACCCAGTACTTC
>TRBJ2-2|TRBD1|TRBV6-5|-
CASSYSSDFTGAFAGELFF
TGTGCCAGCAGTTACTCCAGTGATTTTACAGGGGCTTTCGCCGGGGAGCTGTTTTTT
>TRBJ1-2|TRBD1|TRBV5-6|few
CASSLFGTDYGYTF
TGTGCCAGCAGCTTGTTTGGGACAGACTATGGCTACACCTTC
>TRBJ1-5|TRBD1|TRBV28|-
CASSVDRGSNQPQHF
TGTGCCAGCAGTGTCGACAGGGGAAGCAATCAGCCCCAGCATTTT
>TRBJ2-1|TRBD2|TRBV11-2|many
CASSLDGRTSAEQFF
TGTGCCAGCAGCTTAGATGGAAGGACTAGTGCTGAGCAGTTCTTC
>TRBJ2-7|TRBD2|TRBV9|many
CASSVWKFLAGGGRGEQYF
TGTGCCAGCAGCGTATGGAAGTTCCTAGCGGGAGGAGGGCGTGGGGAGCAGTACTTC
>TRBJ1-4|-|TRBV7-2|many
CASSSPVSSGGLPTNEKLFF
TGTGCCAGCAGCTCTCCCGTTTCCTCTGGGGGGCTACCAACTAATGAAAAACTGTTTTTT
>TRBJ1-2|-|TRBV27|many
CASSLGPLRSGYTF
TGTGCCAGCAGTTTAGGCCCTCTACGAAGTGGCTACACCTTC
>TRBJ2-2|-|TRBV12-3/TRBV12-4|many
CASNRAGIGELFF
TGTGCCAGCAACAGGGCAGGGATCGGGGAGCTGTTTTTT
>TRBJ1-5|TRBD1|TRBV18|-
CASSPPGGQPNQPQHF
TGTGCCAGCTCACCACCGGGGGGACAGCCTAATCAGCCCCAGCATTTT
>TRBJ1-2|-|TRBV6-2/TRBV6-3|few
CASSYAVQAFFYGYTF
TGTGCCAGCAGTTACGCAGTACAGGCCTTCTTCTATGGCTACACCTTC
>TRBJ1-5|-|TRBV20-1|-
CSARDGQNWGNQPQHF
TGCAGTGCTAGAGATGGGCAGAACTGGGGAAATCAGCCCCAGCATTTT
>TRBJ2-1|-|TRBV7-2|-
CASSSSLPGQILEFF
TGTGCCAGCAGCTCCTCATTGCCGGGACAAATACTCGAGTTCTTC
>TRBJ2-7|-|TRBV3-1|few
CASSPPGREQYF
TGTGCCAGCAGCCCCCCGGGGAGGGAGCAGTACTTC
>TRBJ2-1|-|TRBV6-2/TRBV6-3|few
CASSRNGGYNEQFF
TGTGCCAGCAGCAGGAACGGCGGCTACAATGAGCAGTTCTTC
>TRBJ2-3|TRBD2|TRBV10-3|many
CAISGRSGTDTQYF
TGTGCCATCAGCGGGAGGAGCGGCACAGATACGCAGTATTTT
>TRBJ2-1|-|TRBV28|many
CASSLWSSHNEQFF
TGTGCCAGCAGTTTGTGGTCTAGCCACAATGAGCAGTTCTTC
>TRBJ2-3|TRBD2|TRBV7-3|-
CASSPDSGGTDTQYF
TGTGCCAGCAGCCCCGATAGCGGGGGCACAGATACGCAGTATTTT
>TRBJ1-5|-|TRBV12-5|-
CASSEGGVSNQPQHF
TGTGCTAGTAGCGAAGGAGGTGTGAGCAATCAGCCCCAGCATTTT
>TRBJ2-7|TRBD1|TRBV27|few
CASSLQDRVAEEQYF
TGTGCCAGCAGTTTACAGGACAGGGTAGCCGAAGAGCAGTACTTC
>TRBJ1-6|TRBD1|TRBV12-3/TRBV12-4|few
CASSFSGTAYSPLHF
TGTGCCAGCAGTTTCTCCGGGACAGCATATTCACCCCTCCACTTT
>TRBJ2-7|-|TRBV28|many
CASSAGRRNEQYF
TGTGCCAGCAGTGCCGGGCGAAGGAACGAGCAGTACTTC
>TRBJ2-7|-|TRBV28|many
CASSHRGENYEQYF
TGTGCCAGCAGCCATAGGGGAGAGAACTACGAGCAGTACTTC
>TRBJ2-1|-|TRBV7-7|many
CASSWTTYNEQFF
TGTGCTAGCAGCTGGACCACCTACAATGAGCAGTTCTTC
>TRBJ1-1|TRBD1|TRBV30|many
CGGTAFMNTEAFF
TGTGGGGGGACAGCGTTCATGAACACTGAAGCTTTCTTT
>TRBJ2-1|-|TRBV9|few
CASSVADLNSYNEQFF
TGTGCCAGCAGCGTAGCTGACTTAAACTCCTACAATGAGCAGTTCTTC
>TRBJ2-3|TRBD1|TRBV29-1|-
CSVEDWGQGTDTQYF
TGCAGCGTTGAAGATTGGGGACAGGGCACAGATACGCAGTATTTT
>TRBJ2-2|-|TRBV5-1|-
CASSPREAGELFF
TGCGCCAGCAGCCCCCGAGAAGCCGGGGAGCTGTTTTTT
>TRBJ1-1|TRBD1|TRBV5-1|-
CASSFTTGGLRTEAFF
TGCGCCAGCAGCTTTACTACAGGGGGCCTGAGGACTGAAGCTTTCTTT
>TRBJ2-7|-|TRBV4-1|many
CASSPGGITSYEQYF
TGCGCCAGCAGCCCGGGCGGGATTACCTCCTACGAGCAGTACTTC